This TCR beta chain was profiled in a study of blood T cell repertoires in COVID-19. At the level of the study: From the United States, Italy and Spain came samples of acute and convalescent COVID-19. T cells, B-cell-depleted T cells, or PBMCs supplied cDNA or gDNA.

Here immunoSEQ multiplex PCR was the method, and the copy in TCRdb shows in-frame clones only, minus some. The repertoire holds fewer than 300,000 clones, with 84% as singletons. Sequences were obtained from peripheral blood. This receptor was identified in a human donor in a cohort sampled during active COVID-19.

CDR3 in DNA: TGTGCCAGCAGCCGGGGCCAGGGAGGCGAGCAGTACTTC. It is translated as CASSRGQGGEQYF. V and J are TRBV7-8 and TRBJ2-7; D may be TRBD2 (6 bases). Trimming shortened V by 5 bases and J by 6 bases, and 14 bases separated the two germline ends. The length of the CDR3 is 13 residues. The germline CDR1 and CDR2 sequences are SGHVS and FQNEAQ.